One sample yielded the 9 T cell receptor beta chains listed below, sequenced in a study of shared clonotypes between healthy human individuals. Sequencing was performed with immunoSEQ multiplex PCR; in TCRdb, only in-frame clones are kept and a portion is missing. The sample has 170,000 or so clones, approximately 61% seen once. The specimen sequenced was memory CD4+ T cells sorted from blood. Subset noted: CD45RA-negative fraction. The receptors here all came from a man aged 25 to 40 in good health.

The chain recombines TRBV11-3 with TRBJ2-1; 8 nucleotides align to TRBD1. Germline V gene sequence: CDR1 SGHNT, CDR2 YENEEA. The CDR3 consists of 14 residues. The junction had 8 bases not matched to a gene; V was cut back by 1 base and J by 12 bases. The CDR3 DNA is TGTGCCAGCAGCTTAGGGACAGGGTGGTCCAGGCAGTTCTTC. Translating gives CASSLGTGWSRQFF.

The chain links TRBV7-2 to TRBJ2-7, with no clear D. The length of the CDR3 is 13 residues. Deletions cut 1 base from V and 2 bases from J, with 6 bases between. The germline V gene has CDR1 SGHTA and CDR2 FQGNSA. The CDR3 loop reads CASSLDGTYEQYF. CDR3 nucleotide sequence: TGTGCCAGCAGCTTAGATGGAACCTACGAGCAGTACTTC.

V usage is TRBV28 and J usage is TRBJ2-7; the match to TRBD2 covers 14 bases. The CDR3 covers 18 residues. Germline lookup yields CDR1 MDHEN and CDR2 SYDVKM. V shed 8 bases and J 0 bases; nucleotides not matched to a gene: 12. CDR3 bases: TGTGCCAGCGGACAGGGACTAGCGGGAGCCGGGAGCTCCTACGAGCAGTACTTC. Protein: CASGQGLAGAGSSYEQYF.

J is TRBJ2-5 and V is TRBV7-9; 10 positions match TRBD2. Germline V CDR1 and CDR2: SEHNR, FQNEAQ (reference sequence). CDR3 size: 18 residues. With V trimmed by 1 base and J by 5 bases, 13 bases remained unmatched. The DNA for the CDR3 is TGTGCCAGCAGCTTAGGTTCGGTAGCGGGAGGCTTGGCGGAGACCCAGTACTTC. Translated: CASSLGSVAGGLAETQYF.

The V and J genes are TRBV6-1 and TRBJ2-1; D remains unclear. The germline CDR1 and CDR2 sequences are MNHNS and SASEGT. The CDR3 sequence is 13 residues long. The V end was cut by 5 bases, the J end by 9 bases, with 14 bases between. The DNA for the CDR3 is TGTGCCAGCAGTACATTCAAGCAAGGTGAGCAGTTCTTC. Residues: CASSTFKQGEQFF.

The chain employs TRBV4-3 and TRBJ2-1, with D unresolved. CDR1 and CDR2 (germline): LGHNA, YSLEER. V lost 0 bases, J lost 2 bases, and 11 bases lay in between. The CDR3 is made up of 16 amino acids. The CDR3 bases are TGCGCCAGCAGCCAAGATCCAGGTAATCCCTACAATGAGCAGTTCTTC. It yields the protein CASSQDPGNPYNEQFF.

The rearrangement joins TRBV27 to TRBJ2-1; the match to TRBD2 covers 11 bases. CDR3 length: 16 residues. Germline loops: CDR1 MNHEY, CDR2 SMNVEV (reference sequence). V lost 7 bases and J lost 5; bases outside the gene matches: 10. The CDR3 protein is CASNPVAGGGDNEQFF. The CDR3 coding sequence is TGTGCCAGCAATCCCGTAGCGGGAGGGGGGGACAATGAGCAGTTCTTC.

The CDR3 DNA sequence: TGTGCCTGGATGGGATCCCCGGGACTAGCGGGTCGGCTCGGGGAGCTGTTTTTT. Translating gives CAWMGSPGLAGRLGELFF. This chain uses TRBV30 with TRBJ2-2, with 12 positions matching TRBD2. Trimming at V came to 4 bases and at J to 7 bases, leaving 16 bases not matched to a gene. Looked up from germline, CDR1 is GTSNPN and CDR2 is SVGIG (reference sequence). This CDR3 spans 18 amino acids.

V gene TRBV9 combines with J gene TRBJ2-7; D may be TRBD1 or TRBD2 (5 bases each). Germline V gives CDR1 SGDLS, CDR2 YYNGEE. With 7 bases removed from V and 3 bases from J, the gap between germline ends came to 8 bases. This CDR3 contains 11 residues. The CDR3 reads CASGDDYEQYF. CDR3 sequence (DNA): TGTGCCAGCGGGGACGACTACGAGCAGTACTTC.